These 21 T cell receptor beta chains originate from one sample sequenced in a study of tumor and adjacent non-tumor tissue in lung cancer. The library came from three nested PCR rounds adapted from ARM-PCR protocols. Each CDR3 protein gets one entry after TCRdb re-called the multiplex PCR reads with MiXCR. The profile shows 120,000 or so distinct CDR3 sequences, approximately 84% of them singletons. The template was RNA from unsorted bulk tissue. Sequenced material: lung tumor tissue. The receptors were gathered from a man aged 70 or older with non-small cell lung cancer.

Turning to this clonotype: Compared with germline, one end of the junction differs, possibly owing to a read error. The rearrangement links TRBV14 to TRBJ1-5; D is uncertain. Per the germline V gene, CDR1 is SGHDN and CDR2 is FVKESK. The CDR3 is 16 residues long. In DNA form, the CDR3 reads TGTGGCAGCAGCCCCGGGTGTAGCGGGGAAAGACAGCCCCAGCATTTT. It translates to CGSSPGCSGERQPQHF.

With regard to this clonotype: This CDR3 fails to terminate in the conserved phenylalanine or tryptophan, so it likely reflects a read error. The genes are TRBV12-3 or TRBV12-4 and TRBJ2-3; the D is unclear. The CDR3 totals 11 residues. DNA for the CDR3: TGTGCCAACAGTATAAAAGATACGCAGTATTTG. As protein: CANSIKDTQYL.

The rearrangement links TRBV10-3 to TRBJ1-6, with 7 nucleotides matching TRBD1. V trimming: 7 bases; J trimming: 14 bases; junction bases outside the gene matches: 14. CDR1 is ENHRY, CDR2 SYGVKD, per germline. The CDR3 has 14 residues. In DNA form, the CDR3 reads TGTGCCATCAATAGACAGGGACCTAATCCATCCCTCCACTTT. Amino acids: CAINRQGPNPSLHF.

Points on this clonotype: Possible read error: a much larger clone is one base away. The rearrangement links TRBV28 to TRBJ1-1; TRBD1 matches at 7 bases. The junction had 7 bases not matched to a gene; V was cut back by 6 bases and J by 0 bases. CDR1 is MDHEN and CDR2 is SYDVKM in the germline V gene. The CDR3 has 15 residues. CDR3 amino acids: CASRIWTGLNTEAFF. The DNA for the CDR3 is TGTGCCAGCAGGATCTGGACAGGCTTGAACACTGAAGCTTTCTTT.

About this clonotype: This clone may be a read error of a much larger clone one base away. The missing conserved phenylalanine or tryptophan at the end of this CDR3 makes a read error likely. This sequence joins TRBV11-2 and TRBJ1-1, with a possible D match to TRBD1 (6 bases). This CDR3 comprises 16 residues. Germline lookup yields CDR1 SGHAT and CDR2 FQNNGV. In DNA form, the CDR3 reads TGTGACAGCAGCCGAGGTAGGGCAGGGGTCTTCACTGAAGCTTTCCTT. This gives the protein CDSSRGRAGVFTEAFL.

To note about this clonotype: At one end the junction does not follow the germline gene, possibly because of a read error. The chain employs TRBV6-5 and TRBJ2-6, with TRBD1 identical over 7 bases. Germline lookup yields CDR1 MNHEY and CDR2 SVGAGI. The CDR3 is 16 amino acids. This CDR3 is CASSRIGGSRANVLTF. CDR3 coding DNA: TGTGCCAGCAGTAGGATAGGGGGCTCTAGGGCCAACGTCCTGACTTTC.

The chain uses TRBV20-1 and TRBJ2-2; D ambiguous. Germline CDR1 is DFQATT and CDR2 is SNEGSKA (reference sequence). This CDR3 contains 13 residues. V lost 2 bases and J lost 4, with 8 bases in between. CDR3 DNA sequence: TGCAGTGCTAGAAAGTCGAGCACCGGGGAGCTGTTTTTT. This encodes CSARKSSTGELFF.

Concerning this clonotype itself: This may stem from a read error, because a much larger clone lies one nucleotide away. V is TRBV6-2 or TRBV6-3 and J is TRBJ1-4; unclear D gene. Trimming pared 0 bases from V and 9 bases from J, leaving 14 bases between. This CDR3 is 15 amino acids long. CDR1 and CDR2 (germline): MNHEY, SVGEGT. The CDR3 DNA reads TGTGCCAGCAGTTACTCCCAGCTAAAAGATAAAAAACTGTTTTTT. Amino acid sequence: CASSYSQLKDKKLFF.

Remarks on this clonotype: A much larger clonotype is one base distant, so this may be a read error. V is TRBV7-3 and J is TRBJ2-3; unclear D gene. The V end lost 3 bases, the J end lost 2 bases, and 9 bases lay between the germline ends. This CDR3 region has 14 residues. The V gene's germline CDR1 is SGHTA and CDR2 FQGTGA. The CDR3 bases are TGTGCCAGCAGCTTTTCAGGCAACACAGATACGCAGTATTTT. It is translated as CASSFSGNTDTQYF.

About this clonotype itself: At one of its ends the junction is not consistent with the germline gene, which may arise from a read error. The chain uses TRBV29-1 and TRBJ2-3, with a possible D match to TRBD2 (7 bases). The germline V gene has CDR1 SQVTM and CDR2 ANQGSEA. CDR3 size: 17 residues. DNA of the CDR3: TGCAGCTTACCTCCATATGTGACACGGGGGGACACAGATATGCAGTATTTC. It yields the protein CSLPPYVTRGDTDMQYF.

As regards this clonotype: A much larger clone is a single base away; this may be a read error. V usage is TRBV20-1 and J usage is TRBJ2-5; D possibly corresponds to TRBD2 (6 bases). Trimming stripped 5 bases from V and 3 bases from J, with 16 bases between. The CDR3 consists of 14 residues. Germline CDR1 is DFQATT and CDR2 is SNEGSKA (reference sequence). This chain's CDR3 is CSAYLRRGKETQYF. The DNA of the CDR3 is TGCAGTGCTTACCTTCGACGGGGGAAAGAGACCCAGTACTTC.

This clonotype was seen a handful of times. The rearrangement uses TRBV10-3 and TRBJ2-1, with TRBD2 identical over 9 bases. The length of the CDR3 is 17 residues. V lost 0 bases and J lost 8; bases outside the gene matches: 11. Germline V lookup: CDR1 ENHRY, CDR2 SYGVKD. The chain's CDR3 is CAISESAASGDGYEQFF. The CDR3 coding sequence is TGTGCCATCAGTGAGTCGGCCGCTAGCGGGGATGGTTATGAGCAGTTCTTC.

This clonotype has just one count. The CDR3: CASSSPRTGPFSYEQYF. The CDR3 coding sequence is TGCGCCAGCAGCTCCCCAAGGACAGGGCCTTTCTCCTACGAGCAGTACTTC. The chain joins TRBV5-1 to TRBJ2-7, with 8 bases lining up with TRBD1. V shed 3 bases and J 0 bases; nucleotides not matched to a gene: 11. The CDR3 contains 17 residues. Germline CDR1 and CDR2: SGHRS and YFSETQ. The full variable domain, completed using reference TRBV5-1 and TRBJ2-7, is KAGVTQTPRYLIKTRGQQVTLSCSPISGHRSVSWYQQTPGQGLQFLFEYFSETQRNKGNFPGRFSGRQFSNSRSEMNVSTLELGDSALYLCASSSPRTGPFSYEQYFGPGTRLTVT.

Turning to this clonotype: A much more abundant neighbour one base away suggests this may be a read error. The chain carries TRBV7-9 and TRBJ1-6; D call uncertain. This CDR3 region has 15 residues. CDR1 is SEHNR and CDR2 is FQNEAQ in the germline V gene (reference sequence). CDR3 residues: CAISSQRSPNSPLHF. DNA of the CDR3: TGTGCCATCAGCTCCCAGCGGTCTCCTAATTCACCCCTCCACTTT.

The CDR3 spells CASSLRIGFYEQYF. As DNA, the CDR3 is TGTGCCAGCAGTTTACGTATAGGGTTCTACGAGCAGTACTTC. This rearrangement joins TRBV12-3 or TRBV12-4 to TRBJ2-7; D not resolved. This CDR3 region has 14 residues. V was trimmed by 2 bases and J by 3 bases, leaving 11 bases between them.

About this clonotype: One end of the junction is discordant with germline, which a read error may explain. This sequence joins TRBV11-3 and TRBJ2-5, with D possibly matching TRBD2 (5 bases). This CDR3 contains 16 residues. Germline CDR1 reads SGHNT; CDR2 reads YENEEA. The CDR3 loop is CTSNPTGVLSSDTQYF. As DNA, the CDR3 is TGTACCAGCAACCCCACCGGGGTATTATCGAGTGATACCCAGTACTTC.

The chain employs TRBV20-1 and TRBJ1-2, with 10 nucleotides matching TRBD1. J lost 7 bases, V lost 6 bases, and 8 bases had no gene match. Germline lookup yields CDR1 DFQATT and CDR2 SNEGSKA (reference sequence). The CDR3 has 13 amino acids. In DNA form, the CDR3 reads TGCAGTGCGAAGACAGGGGGCTTGAGTGGCTACACCTTC. It encodes CSAKTGGLSGYTF.

Concerning this clonotype itself: A junction boundary mismatches the germline segment, possibly from a read error. V and J are TRBV11-2 and TRBJ1-3; D is undetermined. The CDR3 sequence is 15 residues long. Germline V gene lookup returns CDR1 SGHAT and CDR2 FQNNGV. The CDR3 reads CACSHTWTPENTIYF. CDR3 nucleotide sequence: TGTGCCTGCAGCCACACCTGGACCCCCGAAAACACCATATATTTT.

The V call is TRBV10-1, the J call TRBJ2-1; the match to TRBD2 covers 8 bases. CDR1 WNHNN and CDR2 SYGVQD come from the germline V gene (reference sequence). CDR3 length: 14 amino acids. The CDR3 reads CVNSPLRGGFEQFF. In DNA form, the CDR3 reads TGCGTCAACAGCCCCCTCCGGGGGGGATTTGAGCAGTTCTTC.

The chain recombines TRBV5-6 with TRBJ2-7; TRBD2 matches at 12 bases. The germline V gene encodes CDR1 SGHDT and CDR2 YYEEEE. The CDR3 runs to 18 residues. The V and J ends lost 4 bases and 13 bases, in that order; junction bases with no gene match: 24. The CDR3 region has the DNA TGTGCCAGCAGCCCAACACTAGCGGGAGGCCCGGGTAACTACGAGCGATACTTC. Residues: CASSPTLAGGPGNYERYF.

A word on this clonotype: Possible read error: a much larger clone is one base away. The rearrangement joins TRBV7-9 to TRBJ1-2; D is ambiguous. Germline values: CDR1 SEHNR, CDR2 FQNEAQ (reference sequence). This CDR3 comprises 13 residues. Trimming took off 5 bases at V and 1 base at J, with 8 bases between the two ends. CDR3 nucleotide sequence: TGTGCCAGCAGCGGGGAGGTTAACTATGGCTACACCTTC. Its protein is CASSGEVNYGYTF.